A selection of T cell receptor beta chains follows, all from one sample in a study of T cell changes during pregnancy in multiple sclerosis. Data came from immunoSEQ multiplex PCR; TCRdb stores just in-frame clones and leaves some out. The profile shows tens of thousands of clones, 90% of them singletons. This specimen consisted of peripheral blood, obtained in the first trimester of pregnancy. Every receptor here comes from a female donor in good health, enrolled as a control in a pregnancy study. Each CDR3 is given with its conserved first and last residue. Fields, in order: J gene, V gene, CDR3 length, clone size, D gene, CDR3 DNA, CDR3 protein. D genes are given only for firm matches. Only some rows state a clone size, as once, few, many or a class for expanded clones.

j_gene: TRBJ2-7; v_gene: TRBV5-6; len: 12; abundance: NA; d_gene: TRBD1; CDR3nt: TGTGCCAGCAGCTTACAGGGGAGCGAGCAGTACTTC; CDR3aa: CASSLQGSEQYF
j_gene: TRBJ2-7; v_gene: TRBV11-3; len: 12; abundance: NA; d_gene: NA; CDR3nt: TGTGCCAGCAGCTTAGATCAGGGGGAGCAGTACTTC; CDR3aa: CASSLDQGEQYF
j_gene: TRBJ1-5; v_gene: TRBV2; len: 14; abundance: NA; d_gene: NA; CDR3nt: TGTGCCAGCAGTGGGCCAGACTCGTATCAGCCCCAGCATTTT; CDR3aa: CASSGPDSYQPQHF
j_gene: TRBJ2-1; v_gene: TRBV6-6; len: 14; abundance: NA; d_gene: NA; CDR3nt: TGTGCCAGCAGTTACTCGATGGGAGGCAATGAGCAGTTCTTC; CDR3aa: CASSYSMGGNEQFF
j_gene: TRBJ2-5; v_gene: TRBV28; len: 15; abundance: NA; d_gene: NA; CDR3nt: TGTGCCAGCAGCCGAATCGGGACTTCTACCGAGACCCAGTACTTC; CDR3aa: CASSRIGTSTETQYF
j_gene: TRBJ2-2; v_gene: TRBV9; len: 14; abundance: few; d_gene: NA; CDR3nt: TGTGCCAGCAGCGTAGCGTACCGGGGAGGGGAGCTGTTTTTT; CDR3aa: CASSVAYRGGELFF
j_gene: TRBJ1-2; v_gene: TRBV30; len: 15; abundance: NA; d_gene: NA; CDR3nt: TGTGCCTGGAGTGTATTTGGCAGCGTAAACTATGGCTACACCTTC; CDR3aa: CAWSVFGSVNYGYTF
j_gene: TRBJ2-1; v_gene: TRBV6-5; len: 15; abundance: NA; d_gene: NA; CDR3nt: TGTGCCAGCAGTTACTCGGGGGGGCCTTACAATGAGCAGTTCTTC; CDR3aa: CASSYSGGPYNEQFF
j_gene: TRBJ1-3; v_gene: TRBV2; len: 12; abundance: NA; d_gene: NA; CDR3nt: TGTGCCAGCAGTGGGGCTGAGAACACCATATATTTT; CDR3aa: CASSGAENTIYF
j_gene: TRBJ2-7; v_gene: TRBV4-1; len: 15; abundance: NA; d_gene: TRBD2; CDR3nt: TGCGCCAGCAGCCGCCAACTAGCGGGGGAGTACGAGCAGTACTTC; CDR3aa: CASSRQLAGEYEQYF
j_gene: TRBJ2-7; v_gene: TRBV19; len: 15; abundance: NA; d_gene: TRBD2; CDR3nt: TGTGCCAGTAGTGCATCTAGCGGGGGCTCCTACGAGCAGTACTTC; CDR3aa: CASSASSGGSYEQYF
j_gene: TRBJ2-7; v_gene: TRBV6-1; len: 14; abundance: NA; d_gene: NA; CDR3nt: TGTGCCAGCAGTGAAAATTTAGCCAACTACGAGCAGTACTTC; CDR3aa: CASSENLANYEQYF
j_gene: TRBJ2-7; v_gene: TRBV2; len: 14; abundance: NA; d_gene: TRBD1; CDR3nt: TGTGCCAGCAGTGCCGACAGGGGGCGCTACGAGCAGTACTTC; CDR3aa: CASSADRGRYEQYF
j_gene: TRBJ2-1; v_gene: TRBV5-1; len: 16; abundance: NA; d_gene: TRBD2; CDR3nt: TGCGCCAGCAGCCCGGGGACTAGCGGGGGAGTAGGGGAGCAGTTCTTC; CDR3aa: CASSPGTSGGVGEQFF
j_gene: TRBJ2-2; v_gene: TRBV28; len: 17; abundance: once; d_gene: TRBD2; CDR3nt: TGTGCCAGCAGTTTCGGAACGGGAGGGCCGTACACCGGGGAGCTGTTTTTT; CDR3aa: CASSFGTGGPYTGELFF
j_gene: TRBJ2-3; v_gene: TRBV11-2; len: 15; abundance: NA; d_gene: TRBD1; CDR3nt: TGTGCCAGCAGCCATTACAGGGGACGAGGAGATACGCAGTATTTT; CDR3aa: CASSHYRGRGDTQYF
j_gene: TRBJ1-3; v_gene: TRBV18; len: 18; abundance: NA; d_gene: TRBD1; CDR3nt: TGTGCCAGCTCACCGTCGGTGACCCGAGACAGGGCAGTTAGCACCATATATTTT; CDR3aa: CASSPSVTRDRAVSTIYF
j_gene: TRBJ2-5; v_gene: TRBV4-1; len: 16; abundance: once; d_gene: NA; CDR3nt: TGCGCCAGCAGCCAAGATCTGCCTAGTTCGTATGAGACCCAGTACTTC; CDR3aa: CASSQDLPSSYETQYF
j_gene: TRBJ2-1; v_gene: TRBV19; len: 12; abundance: NA; d_gene: NA; CDR3nt: TGTGCCAGTAGGGGGTGGGACTATGAGCAGTTCTTC; CDR3aa: CASRGWDYEQFF
j_gene: TRBJ1-1; v_gene: TRBV11-2; len: 15; abundance: few; d_gene: TRBD1; CDR3nt: TGTGCCAGCAGCACCTCCCCGACAGGGAGGACTGAAGCTTTCTTT; CDR3aa: CASSTSPTGRTEAFF
j_gene: TRBJ2-3; v_gene: TRBV7-2; len: 18; abundance: NA; d_gene: TRBD2; CDR3nt: TGTGCCAGCAGCTTAGTTCGCCCACTAGCGGGGTCAACAGATACGCAGTATTTT; CDR3aa: CASSLVRPLAGSTDTQYF
j_gene: TRBJ2-2; v_gene: TRBV4-1; len: 16; abundance: once; d_gene: TRBD1; CDR3nt: TGCGCCAGCAGCAGGGGGACAGGGGTAGGCACCGGGGAGCTGTTTTTT; CDR3aa: CASSRGTGVGTGELFF
j_gene: TRBJ1-3; v_gene: TRBV7-9; len: 16; abundance: NA; d_gene: TRBD1; CDR3nt: TGTGCCAGCAGCCGAACGACAGGGTCTTCTGGAAACACCATATATTTT; CDR3aa: CASSRTTGSSGNTIYF
j_gene: TRBJ2-5; v_gene: TRBV7-9; len: 13; abundance: NA; d_gene: TRBD2; CDR3nt: TGTGCCAGCAGTGTGCGGGAGCGGGAGACCCAGTACTTC; CDR3aa: CASSVRERETQYF
j_gene: TRBJ2-7; v_gene: TRBV11-2; len: 15; abundance: few; d_gene: NA; CDR3nt: TGTGCCAGCAGCTTAGGGGCACAGTCAACCTACGAGCAGTACTTC; CDR3aa: CASSLGAQSTYEQYF
j_gene: TRBJ2-4; v_gene: TRBV28; len: 14; abundance: NA; d_gene: TRBD2; CDR3nt: TGTGCCAGCAGTTCCGACTCAGGGAGGGACATTCAGTACTTC; CDR3aa: CASSSDSGRDIQYF
j_gene: TRBJ2-3; v_gene: TRBV7-2; len: 15; abundance: once; d_gene: NA; CDR3nt: TGTGCCAGCAGCGAGGGGCGGGGGCCCGCTTATACGCAGTATTTT; CDR3aa: CASSEGRGPAYTQYF
j_gene: TRBJ2-3; v_gene: TRBV2; len: 15; abundance: NA; d_gene: NA; CDR3nt: TGTGCCAGCAGTGGGTTAGCGGCCGACACAGATACGCAGTATTTT; CDR3aa: CASSGLAADTDTQYF
j_gene: TRBJ2-7; v_gene: TRBV7-2; len: 15; abundance: NA; d_gene: TRBD1; CDR3nt: TGTGCCAGCAGCTTAGCCCCGGGACAGATCTACGAGCAGTACTTC; CDR3aa: CASSLAPGQIYEQYF
j_gene: TRBJ1-1; v_gene: TRBV11-2; len: 13; abundance: NA; d_gene: NA; CDR3nt: TGTGCCAGCAGCCCCCTACAGTACACTGAAGCTTTCTTT; CDR3aa: CASSPLQYTEAFF
j_gene: TRBJ2-1; v_gene: TRBV6-5; len: 14; abundance: NA; d_gene: TRBD1; CDR3nt: TGTGCCAGCAGTGGTCGGACAGGGAACAATGAGCAGTTCTTC; CDR3aa: CASSGRTGNNEQFF
j_gene: TRBJ2-3; v_gene: TRBV2; len: 16; abundance: NA; d_gene: NA; CDR3nt: TGTGCCAGCAGTGAAGGGGGGGTCCGGGTTCAGGATACGCAGTATTTT; CDR3aa: CASSEGGVRVQDTQYF
j_gene: TRBJ1-5; v_gene: TRBV10-1; len: 16; abundance: NA; d_gene: NA; CDR3nt: TGCGCCAGCAGTGAGAGGAGAGCAAATAGCAATCAGCCCCAGCATTTT; CDR3aa: CASSERRANSNQPQHF
j_gene: TRBJ1-2; v_gene: TRBV28; len: 14; abundance: NA; d_gene: NA; CDR3nt: TGTGCCAGCAGTTTGGGCAGGGGACGCTATGGCTACACCTTC; CDR3aa: CASSLGRGRYGYTF
j_gene: TRBJ1-5; v_gene: TRBV19; len: 13; abundance: few; d_gene: NA; CDR3nt: TGTGCCAGTAGTATGGGCAGCCCACAGCCCCAGCATTTT; CDR3aa: CASSMGSPQPQHF
j_gene: TRBJ2-1; v_gene: TRBV6-5; len: 15; abundance: NA; d_gene: NA; CDR3nt: TGTGCCAGCAGTTACGTCCCGAGCTCCTACAATGAGCAGTTCTTC; CDR3aa: CASSYVPSSYNEQFF
j_gene: TRBJ1-1; v_gene: TRBV6-1; len: 14; abundance: NA; d_gene: NA; CDR3nt: TGTGCCAGCACCCCACAGGGCGTGAACACTGAAGCTTTCTTT; CDR3aa: CASTPQGVNTEAFF
j_gene: TRBJ2-7; v_gene: TRBV2; len: 13; abundance: NA; d_gene: NA; CDR3nt: TGTGCCAGCAGCGCGGTGCCTAGCAACGAGCAGTACTTC; CDR3aa: CASSAVPSNEQYF
j_gene: TRBJ1-4; v_gene: TRBV20-1; len: 11; abundance: NA; d_gene: NA; CDR3nt: TGCAGTGCAACACCACGTGATCAACTGTTTTTT; CDR3aa: CSATPRDQLFF
j_gene: TRBJ2-7; v_gene: TRBV6-6; len: 15; abundance: once; d_gene: NA; CDR3nt: TGTGCCAGCAGCCTGACAGGCCGGGCTGGGTACGAGCAGTACTTC; CDR3aa: CASSLTGRAGYEQYF
j_gene: TRBJ2-2; v_gene: TRBV2; len: 16; abundance: NA; d_gene: NA; CDR3nt: TGTGCCAGCACTCATCCCTCTGGACAATCAGGCGGGGAGCTGTTTTTT; CDR3aa: CASTHPSGQSGGELFF
j_gene: TRBJ1-5; v_gene: TRBV30; len: 15; abundance: NA; d_gene: TRBD1; CDR3nt: TGTGCCTGGAGCCCGACGGACAGGGGTTGGCAGCCCCAGCATTTT; CDR3aa: CAWSPTDRGWQPQHF
j_gene: TRBJ1-2; v_gene: TRBV6-5; len: 15; abundance: NA; d_gene: NA; CDR3nt: TGTGCCAGCAGTTACTCGGCAGTGATTAACTATGGCTACACCTTC; CDR3aa: CASSYSAVINYGYTF
j_gene: TRBJ2-5; v_gene: TRBV6-4; len: 16; abundance: NA; d_gene: TRBD2; CDR3nt: TGTGCCAGCAAGGAAGGACTAGCGGGGGGGAAAGAGACCCAGTACTTC; CDR3aa: CASKEGLAGGKETQYF
j_gene: TRBJ2-7; v_gene: TRBV11-1; len: 15; abundance: NA; d_gene: TRBD2; CDR3nt: TGTGCCAGCAGCCGGGGACTAGCGGGAGGGAGCGAGCAGTACTTC; CDR3aa: CASSRGLAGGSEQYF
j_gene: TRBJ1-1; v_gene: TRBV5-1; len: 17; abundance: NA; d_gene: TRBD1; CDR3nt: TGCGCCAGCAGCTTGGGTGAAGGGGGCAGGATGAACACTGAAGCTTTCTTT; CDR3aa: CASSLGEGGRMNTEAFF
j_gene: TRBJ2-1; v_gene: TRBV29-1; len: 16; abundance: NA; d_gene: NA; CDR3nt: TGCAGCGTGATGGGCGCGGAGGGGAGCTCCTACAATGAGCAGTTCTTC; CDR3aa: CSVMGAEGSSYNEQFF
j_gene: TRBJ2-7; v_gene: TRBV10-3; len: 13; abundance: NA; d_gene: NA; CDR3nt: TGTGCCACCGGAAAGGAGCTCTCCTACGAGCAGTACTTC; CDR3aa: CATGKELSYEQYF
j_gene: TRBJ2-7; v_gene: TRBV2; len: 15; abundance: NA; d_gene: TRBD2; CDR3nt: TGTGCCAGCAGTGATAGTCTAGCGGGGGCCTACGAGCAGTACTTC; CDR3aa: CASSDSLAGAYEQYF
j_gene: TRBJ2-6; v_gene: TRBV18; len: 15; abundance: NA; d_gene: TRBD1; CDR3nt: TGTGCCAGCTCACCGGGCCGGGACAGAACCAACGTCCTGACTTTC; CDR3aa: CASSPGRDRTNVLTF
j_gene: TRBJ2-7; v_gene: TRBV7-2; len: 17; abundance: NA; d_gene: NA; CDR3nt: TGTGCCAGCAGCTCAGGGAAGGAGGGAAGGGGTTCCTACGAGCAGTACTTC; CDR3aa: CASSSGKEGRGSYEQYF
j_gene: TRBJ2-7; v_gene: TRBV7-2; len: 13; abundance: NA; d_gene: NA; CDR3nt: TGTGCCAGCAGCTTTCAGGGCTCCTACGAGCAGTACTTC; CDR3aa: CASSFQGSYEQYF
j_gene: TRBJ2-3; v_gene: TRBV18; len: 19; abundance: NA; d_gene: TRBD2; CDR3nt: TGTGCCAGCTCACCGGGACTAGCGGGACCAATCACTAGCACAGATACGCAGTATTTT; CDR3aa: CASSPGLAGPITSTDTQYF